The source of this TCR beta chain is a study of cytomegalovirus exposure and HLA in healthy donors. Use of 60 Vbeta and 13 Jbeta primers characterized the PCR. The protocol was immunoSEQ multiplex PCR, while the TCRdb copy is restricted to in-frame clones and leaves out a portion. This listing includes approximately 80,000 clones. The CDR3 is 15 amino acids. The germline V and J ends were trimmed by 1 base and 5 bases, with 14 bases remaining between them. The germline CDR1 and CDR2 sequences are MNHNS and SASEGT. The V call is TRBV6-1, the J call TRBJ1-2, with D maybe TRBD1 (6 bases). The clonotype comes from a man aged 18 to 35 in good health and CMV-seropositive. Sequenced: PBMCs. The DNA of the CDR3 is TGTGCCAGCAGTGAAGAGGGCGGACAGTCTTATGGCTACACCTTC. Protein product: CASSEEGGQSYGYTF.